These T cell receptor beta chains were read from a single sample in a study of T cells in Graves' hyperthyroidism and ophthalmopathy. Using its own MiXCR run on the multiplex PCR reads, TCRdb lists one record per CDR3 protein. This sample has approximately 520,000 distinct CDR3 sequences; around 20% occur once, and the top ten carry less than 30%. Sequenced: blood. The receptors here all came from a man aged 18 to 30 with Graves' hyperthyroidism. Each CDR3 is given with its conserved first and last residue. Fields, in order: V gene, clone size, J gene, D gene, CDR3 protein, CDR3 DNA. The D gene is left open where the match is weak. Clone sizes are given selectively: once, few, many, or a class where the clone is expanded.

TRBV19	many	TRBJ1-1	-	CASEPTSHTEAFF	TGTGCCAGCGAACCGACGAGCCACACTGAAGCTTTCTTT
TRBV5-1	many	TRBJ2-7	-	CASSLGPRDGSEQYF	TGCGCCAGCAGCTTGGGACCCCGGGACGGAAGCGAGCAGTACTTC
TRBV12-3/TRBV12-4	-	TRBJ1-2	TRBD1	CASSLKGGADYGYTF	TGTGCCAGCAGTTTAAAAGGGGGCGCGGACTATGGCTACACCTTC
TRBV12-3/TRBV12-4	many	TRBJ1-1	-	CASSLAGFNTEAFF	TGTGCCAGCAGTTTAGCAGGGTTCAACACTGAAGCTTTCTTT
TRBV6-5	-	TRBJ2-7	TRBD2	CASSYGRGLADYEQYF	TGTGCCAGCAGTTATGGGAGGGGACTAGCGGACTACGAGCAGTACTTC
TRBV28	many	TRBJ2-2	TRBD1	CASSSPGQGVGELFF	TGTGCCAGCAGTTCTCCGGGACAGGGTGTCGGGGAGCTGTTTTTT
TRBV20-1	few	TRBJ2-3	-	CSAQPGGTDTQYF	TGCAGTGCGCAGCCGGGAGGCACAGATACGCAGTATTTT
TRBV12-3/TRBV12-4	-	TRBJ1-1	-	CASTLNSLNTEAFF	TGTGCCAGCACCCTCAACTCATTGAACACTGAAGCTTTCTTT
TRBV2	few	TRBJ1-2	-	CASSQGHSYGYTF	TGTGCCAGCAGCCAGGGACACAGCTATGGCTACACCTTC
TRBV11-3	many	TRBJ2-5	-	CASSSWGSKETQYF	TGTGCCAGCAGCTCATGGGGCTCCAAAGAGACCCAGTACTTC
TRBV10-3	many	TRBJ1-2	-	CAISEGTVYGYTF	TGTGCCATCAGTGAGGGGACGGTCTATGGCTACACCTTC
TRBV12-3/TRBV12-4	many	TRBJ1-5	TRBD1	CASSRQGSDQPQHF	TGTGCCAGCAGTAGACAGGGGTCGGATCAGCCCCAGCATTTT
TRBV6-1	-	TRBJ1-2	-	CASSAGPRNYGYTF	TGTGCCAGCAGTGCGGGGCCCCGTAACTATGGCTACACCTTC
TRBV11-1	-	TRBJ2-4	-	CASSLGITGWSDIKYF	TGTGCCAGCAGCTTAGGGATTACAGGGTGGAGCGACATTAAGTACTTC
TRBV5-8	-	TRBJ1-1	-	CASGGPEAFF	TGTGCCAGCGGGGGGCCTGAAGCTTTCTTT
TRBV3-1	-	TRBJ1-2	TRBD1	CASSQDRTGHVHGYTF	TGTGCCAGCAGCCAAGATCGGACAGGACATGTTCATGGCTACACCTTC
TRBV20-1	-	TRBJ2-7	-	CSARGLGQGKSYEQYF	TGCAGTGCTAGAGGACTGGGCCAGGGGAAATCCTACGAGCAGTACTTC
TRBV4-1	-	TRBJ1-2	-	CASSQEGHLFF	TGCGCCAGCAGCCAAGAAGGCCATCTCTTCTTC
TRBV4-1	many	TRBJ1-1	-	CASSQRQSMNTEAFF	TGCGCCAGCAGCCAGCGACAAAGCATGAACACTGAAGCTTTCTTT
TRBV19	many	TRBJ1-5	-	CASNHQPQHF	TGTGCCAGTAATCATCAGCCCCAGCATTTT
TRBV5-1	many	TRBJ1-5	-	CASSPTARSAGSNQPQHF	TGCGCCAGCAGCCCTACCGCCCGTTCGGCAGGGAGCAATCAGCCCCAGCATTTT
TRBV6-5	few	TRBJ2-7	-	CASSYSRQAHEQYF	TGTGCCAGCAGTTACTCGAGGCAGGCCCACGAGCAGTACTTC
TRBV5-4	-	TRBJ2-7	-	CASSLGMNSYEQYF	TGTGCCAGCAGCTTGGGTATGAACTCCTACGAGCAGTACTTC
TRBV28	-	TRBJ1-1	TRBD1	CASSNRGQTEAFF	TGTGCCAGCAGTAACAGGGGGCAGACTGAAGCTTTCTTT
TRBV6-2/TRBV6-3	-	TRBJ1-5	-	CASSYQGSASNQPQHF	TGTGCCAGCAGTTACCAGGGCAGCGCTAGCAATCAGCCCCAGCATTTT
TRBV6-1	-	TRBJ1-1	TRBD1	CASSEQGAPTEAFF	TGTGCCAGCAGTGAACAGGGGGCTCCCACTGAAGCTTTCTTT
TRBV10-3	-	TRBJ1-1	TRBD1	CAISGTTGGTGIAEAFF	TGTGCCATCAGTGGAACCACAGGGGGCACAGGTATCGCTGAAGCTTTCTTT
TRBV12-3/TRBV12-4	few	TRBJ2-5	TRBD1	CASSFRDRGETQYF	TGTGCCAGCAGTTTCCGGGACAGGGGAGAGACCCAGTACTTC
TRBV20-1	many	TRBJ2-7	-	CSASRGAEDNYEQYF	TGCAGTGCATCCCGGGGGGCCGAAGACAACTACGAGCAGTACTTC
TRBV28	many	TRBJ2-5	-	CASSPTQGHETQYF	TGTGCCAGCAGTCCTACTCAGGGGCACGAGACCCAGTACTTC
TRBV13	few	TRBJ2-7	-	CASSLVRGGQYF	TGTGCCAGCAGCTTAGTCAGGGGAGGGCAGTACTTC
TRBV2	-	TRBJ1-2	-	CASSLWGTAGYGYTF	TGTGCCAGCAGTTTGTGGGGGACTGCAGGCTATGGCTACACCTTC
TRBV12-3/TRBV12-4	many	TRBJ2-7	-	CASSPSGYEQYF	TGTGCCAGCAGCCCCTCTGGATACGAGCAGTACTTC
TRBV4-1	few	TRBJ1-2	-	CASSQGLQGYYGYTF	TGCGCCAGCAGCCAAGGTCTTCAGGGGTACTATGGCTACACCTTC
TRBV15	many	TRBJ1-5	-	CATSRARRSDQPQHF	TGTGCCACCAGCCGGGCCAGGAGGTCGGACCAGCCCCAGCATTTT
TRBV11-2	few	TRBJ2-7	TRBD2	CASSWAAAAGGEQYF	TGTGCCAGCAGCTGGGCGGCAGCAGCGGGGGGGGAGCAGTACTTC
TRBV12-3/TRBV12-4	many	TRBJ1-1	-	CASSRDGRTEAFF	TGTGCCAGCAGCCGCGACGGTCGCACTGAAGCTTTCTTT
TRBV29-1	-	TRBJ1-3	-	CSVEEGAGNTIYF	TGCAGCGTGGAAGAAGGGGCTGGAAACACCATATATTTT
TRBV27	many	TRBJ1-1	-	CASSSPDGGFTEAFF	TGTGCCAGCAGTTCCCCGGACGGGGGGTTCACTGAAGCTTTCTTT
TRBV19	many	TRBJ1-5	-	CASSIEQGNQPQHF	TGTGCCAGTAGTATAGAACAGGGCAATCAGCCCCAGCATTTT
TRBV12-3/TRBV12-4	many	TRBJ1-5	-	CAIGQSNQPQHF	TGTGCCATAGGACAGAGCAATCAGCCCCAGCATTTT
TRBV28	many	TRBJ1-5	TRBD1	CASSLRTGGNQPQHF	TGTGCCAGCAGTTTACGGACAGGGGGCAATCAGCCCCAGCATTTT
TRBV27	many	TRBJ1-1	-	CASSFGGGGNTEAFF	TGTGCCAGCAGTTTTGGTGGGGGGGGGAACACTGAAGCTTTCTTT
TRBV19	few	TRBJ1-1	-	CASSRGGHPNTEAFF	TGTGCCAGTAGTAGAGGGGGACACCCGAACACTGAAGCTTTCTTT
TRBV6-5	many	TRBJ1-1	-	CASISAVGTEAFF	TGTGCCAGCATTTCGGCTGTGGGCACTGAAGCTTTCTTT
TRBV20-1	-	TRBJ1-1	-	CSARENGRGRNTEAFF	TGCAGTGCTAGAGAAAACGGCCGAGGTCGGAACACTGAAGCTTTCTTT
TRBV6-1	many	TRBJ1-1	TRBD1	CASSPLDRASTEAFF	TGTGCCAGCAGCCCACTGGACAGGGCAAGTACTGAAGCTTTCTTT
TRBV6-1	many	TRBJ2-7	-	CASSEVLFYEQYF	TGTGCCAGCAGTGAAGTTCTCTTCTACGAGCAGTACTTC
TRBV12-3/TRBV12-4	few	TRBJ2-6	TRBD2	CASRPQPGGSGANVLTF	TGTGCCAGCAGACCACAGCCGGGGGGATCTGGGGCCAACGTCCTGACTTTC
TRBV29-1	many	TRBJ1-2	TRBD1	CSVEGLTGNYGYTF	TGCAGCGTTGAAGGATTGACAGGGAACTATGGCTACACCTTC
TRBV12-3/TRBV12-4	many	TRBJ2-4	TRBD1	CASSPPGQGGIQYF	TGTGCCAGCAGTCCGCCGGGACAGGGTGGCATTCAGTACTTC
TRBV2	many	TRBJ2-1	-	CASSKANEQFF	TGTGCCAGCAGTAAGGCCAATGAGCAGTTCTTC
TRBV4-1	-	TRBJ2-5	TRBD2	CASSQALAGGIETQYF	TGCGCCAGCAGCCAAGCACTAGCGGGGGGGATAGAGACCCAGTACTTC
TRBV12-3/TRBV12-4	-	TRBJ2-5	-	CASSQDVQDSFPLQETQYF	TGTGCCAGCAGCCAAGATGTCCAGGACAGCTTTCCTCTCCAAGAGACCCAGTACTTC